Below are 26 T cell receptor beta chains sequenced from a single sample in a study of shared clonotypes between healthy human individuals. Clones were sequenced by immunoSEQ multiplex PCR, and TCRdb holds only the in-frame ones, with some missing. The repertoire consists of about 1 million clones, with about 70% occurring once and the leading ten covering roughly 1.5%. Sequences were obtained from memory CD4+ T cells sorted from blood. The sample's subset: CD45RA-negative fraction. Receptors originate from a man aged 18 to 29 in good health.

The V gene is TRBV5-1, the J gene TRBJ2-5, with D maybe TRBD1 (6 bases). V dropped 0 bases and J dropped 2 bases, with 14 bases sitting between them. The CDR3 consists of 16 residues. The germline CDR1 and CDR2 sequences are SGHRS and YFSETQ. CDR3 nucleotide sequence: TGCGCCAGCAGCTTGGTGACAGGCACTAGGCAAGAGACCCAGTACTTC. This gives the protein CASSLVTGTRQETQYF.

This clone was detected only once. The rearrangement joins TRBV5-1 to TRBJ2-1; D might be TRBD1 (6 bases). There are 13 residues in the CDR3. The V and J ends lost 4 bases and 6 bases respectively, with 11 bases between them. The germline V gene has CDR1 SGHRS and CDR2 YFSETQ. CDR3 sequence: CASSLGHSNEQFF. CDR3 bases: TGCGCCAGCAGCCTGGGACATTCCAATGAGCAGTTCTTC. Complete variable domain (other parts from reference TRBV5-1 and TRBJ2-1): KAGVTQTPRYLIKTRGQQVTLSCSPISGHRSVSWYQQTPGQGLQFLFEYFSETQRNKGNFPGRFSGRQFSNSRSEMNVSTLELGDSALYLCASSLGHSNEQFFGPGTRLTVL.

The rearrangement links TRBV6-1 to TRBJ1-6; possible D gene TRBD1, 5 bases. CDR3 length: 14 amino acids. Germline assignment: CDR1 MNHNS and CDR2 SASEGT. V lost 3 bases and J 5 bases, leaving 8 bases between the germline ends. CDR3 nucleotide sequence: TGTGCCAGCAGTGACAGGGACGATAATTCACCCCTCCACTTT. This sequence encodes CASSDRDDNSPLHF.

The rearrangement joins TRBV7-8 to TRBJ1-2, with 8 bases that match TRBD1. With 6 bases clipped from V and 3 bases from J, the junction kept 6 bases outside the gene matches. This CDR3 region has 14 residues. In germline, CDR1 is SGHVS, CDR2 FQNEAQ. The DNA for the CDR3 is TGTGCCAGCAGTAGGACAGGGTATGACTATGGCTACACCTTC. It is translated as CASSRTGYDYGYTF.

The sample holds many counts of this clone. V gene TRBV5-1 combines with J gene TRBJ2-1; 7 nucleotides align to TRBD2. Germline CDR1 is SGHRS and CDR2 is YFSETQ. V lost 4 bases to trimming and J lost 2 bases; unmatched junction nucleotides: 9. There are 16 residues in the CDR3. The CDR3: CASSPTDSGAYNEQFF. For the CDR3, the DNA is TGCGCCAGCAGCCCCACCGACAGCGGGGCCTACAATGAGCAGTTCTTC. Full variable domain (missing parts from reference TRBV5-1 and TRBJ2-1): KAGVTQTPRYLIKTRGQQVTLSCSPISGHRSVSWYQQTPGQGLQFLFEYFSETQRNKGNFPGRFSGRQFSNSRSEMNVSTLELGDSALYLCASSPTDSGAYNEQFFGPGTRLTVL.

The chain carries TRBV4-3 and TRBJ2-7; 7 bases align to TRBD2. Germline assignment: CDR1 LGHNA and CDR2 YSLEER. This CDR3 is built from 14 residues. The V gene end was trimmed by 0 bases and the J gene end by 6 bases; junction bases not matched to a gene: 5. The CDR3 spells CASSQDGGGLEQYF. In DNA form, the CDR3 reads TGCGCCAGCAGCCAAGACGGGGGAGGGCTCGAGCAGTACTTC.

This clone was seen only a few times. Other DNA variants within this sample encode the same CDR3. The chain couples TRBV7-9 to TRBJ1-4, with a possible D match to TRBD1 (5 bases). CDR1 is SEHNR, CDR2 FQNEAQ, per germline (reference sequence). The V and J ends lost 6 bases and 3 bases respectively, with 11 bases between them. The CDR3 consists of 14 residues. The CDR3, as DNA: TGTGCCAGCAGTCTAGGGACGGCTAATGAAAAACTGTTTTTT. It specifies CASSLGTANEKLFF. Together with reference TRBV7-9 and TRBJ1-4, the CDR3 gives the full variable domain: DTGVSQNPRHKITKRGQNVTFRCDPISEHNRLYWYRQTLGQGPEFLTYFQNEAQLEKSRLLSDRFSAERPKGSFSTLEIQRTEQGDSAMYLCASSLGTANEKLFFGSGTQLSVL.

The rearrangement joins TRBV5-6 to TRBJ2-1, with D possibly being TRBD1 (6 bases). Germline assignment: CDR1 SGHDT and CDR2 YYEEEE. V dropped 0 bases and J dropped 2 bases, with 15 bases sitting between them. The CDR3 covers 17 residues. CDR3 region: CASSLAYTGKPYNEQFF. The CDR3 DNA reads TGTGCCAGCAGCTTGGCCTACACAGGGAAACCCTACAATGAGCAGTTCTTC. Variable domain in full (rest from reference TRBV5-6 and TRBJ2-1): DAGVTQSPTHLIKTRGQQVTLRCSPKSGHDTVSWYQQALGQGPQFIFQYYEEEERQRGNFPDRFSGHQFPNYSSELNVNALLLGDSALYLCASSLAYTGKPYNEQFFGPGTRLTVL.

In the case of this clone: Just one base apart from a much larger clone, this may be a read error. This sample also contains other DNA sequences that code for the same CDR3. The V and J genes are TRBV7-2 and TRBJ2-2; 13 nucleotides match TRBD2. After removal of 3 bases from V and 5 bases from J, the junction contained 0 bases not matched to a gene. Germline V gives CDR1 SGHTA, CDR2 FQGNSA. There are 15 residues in the CDR3. The CDR3 here is CASSLGLAGTGELFF. The CDR3 nucleotides are TGTGCCAGCAGCTTGGGACTAGCGGGGACCGGGGAGCTGTTTTTT.

The chain carries TRBV6-5 and TRBJ2-2; the D is unclear. V was cut by 1 base and J by 6 bases, with 6 bases left in between. Germline assignment: CDR1 MNHEY and CDR2 SVGAGI. The CDR3 has 13 residues. CDR3 region: CASSYYVPGELFF. The CDR3 DNA sequence: TGTGCCAGCAGTTACTATGTGCCCGGGGAGCTGTTTTTT.

The chain combines TRBV10-3 with TRBJ2-3, with a tentative D call TRBD2 (7 bases). CDR3 size: 16 residues. V was shortened by 6 bases and J by 2 bases, with 18 bases between the two germline ends. CDR1 is ENHRY and CDR2 is SYGVKD in the germline V gene. As DNA, the CDR3 is TGTGCCATCAGCCTAGGGGGGGCGCTGATCACAGATACGCAGTATTTT. It codes for CAISLGGALITDTQYF.

This chain joins TRBV30 and TRBJ1-3; D may be TRBD1 (6 bases). Trimming stripped 0 bases from V and 0 bases from J, with 12 bases between. CDR1 GTSNPN and CDR2 SVGIG come from the germline V gene (reference sequence). The CDR3 totals 16 residues. For the CDR3, the DNA is TGTGCCTGGAGTGTTAAAGGGGGAAGCTCTGGAAACACCATATATTTT. Protein product: CAWSVKGGSSGNTIYF.

The chain joins TRBV7-2 to TRBJ1-6; D perhaps matches TRBD1 (6 bases). Germline CDR1 SGHTA, CDR2 FQGNSA. The V end lost 7 bases, the J end lost 7 bases, and 20 bases lay between the germline ends. This CDR3 region has 16 residues. CDR3 residues: CASTLHRVRKNSPLHF. CDR3 DNA: TGTGCCAGCACCCTTCACAGGGTCCGGAAAAATTCACCCCTCCACTTT.

The J gene is TRBJ2-1, the V gene TRBV5-4; 10 bases fit TRBD2. Germline lookup yields CDR1 SGHNT and CDR2 YYREEE (reference sequence). The CDR3 covers 15 residues. V dropped 4 bases and J dropped 7; count of bases not matched to a gene: 8. CDR3 in amino acids: CASSGSGGAGNEQFF. DNA for the CDR3: TGTGCCAGCAGCGGGAGCGGGGGGGCCGGGAATGAGCAGTTCTTC.

The rearrangement joins TRBV7-2 to TRBJ2-3; D is unresolved. V lost 1 base and J 3 bases, leaving 8 bases between the germline ends. The CDR3 contains 14 residues. Germline CDR1 reads SGHTA; CDR2 reads FQGNSA. CDR3 nucleotides: TGTGCCAGCAGCTTAGGGTGGCAGACAGATACGCAGTATTTT. Its translation: CASSLGWQTDTQYF.

The J gene is TRBJ1-4, the V gene TRBV4-2, with D tentatively TRBD1 (6 bases). Trimming shortened V by 1 base and J by 2 bases, and 8 bases separated the two germline ends. Looked up from germline, CDR1 is LGHNA and CDR2 is YNFKEQ. This CDR3 contains 15 residues. Written as DNA, the CDR3 is TGTGCCAGCAGCCAAGTAAGGGGGACTAATGAAAAACTGTTTTTT. This translates into CASSQVRGTNEKLFF.

The V gene is TRBV19, the J gene TRBJ1-6; the D gene is possibly TRBD1 (6 bases). Trimming left V 6 bases short and J 1 base short, with 16 bases between. The CDR3 length is 17 residues. Looked up from germline, CDR1 is LNHDA and CDR2 is SQIVND (reference sequence). Here the CDR3 reads CASSQLQGSSYNSPLHF. The CDR3 coding sequence is TGTGCCAGTAGCCAACTCCAGGGGTCATCCTATAATTCACCCCTCCACTTT.

This clone occurred once. This chain joins TRBV19 and TRBJ2-7; D is perhaps TRBD2 (6 bases). CDR1 and CDR2 (germline): LNHDA, SQIVND (reference sequence). V was trimmed by 4 bases and J by 2 bases, leaving 12 bases between them. This CDR3 comprises 14 residues. CDR3 bases: TGTGCCAGTAGTAAAGGCGGGGTAACCTACGAGCAGTACTTC. Translated: CASSKGGVTYEQYF. The full variable domain, completed using reference TRBV19 and TRBJ2-7, is DGGITQSPKYLFRKEGQNVTLSCEQNLNHDAMYWYRQDPGQGLRLIYYSQIVNDFQKGDIAEGYSVSREKKESFPLTVTSAQKNPTAFYLCASSKGGVTYEQYFGPGTRLTVT.

The chain has TRBV28 and TRBJ1-6, with 9 bases fitting TRBD1. CDR1 and CDR2 from the germline V gene are MDHEN and SYDVKM. The CDR3 contains 16 residues. With V trimmed by 3 bases and J by 3 bases, 3 bases remained unmatched. The CDR3 coding sequence is TGTGCCAGCAGTTTGTGGGGACAGGGCTATAATTCACCCCTCCACTTT. Translating it yields CASSLWGQGYNSPLHF.

The rearrangement joins TRBV7-9 to TRBJ1-1, with 9 bases aligning to TRBD1. V lost 5 bases to trimming and J lost 5 bases; unmatched junction nucleotides: 6. CDR3 length equals 14 residues. Germline-derived CDR1 and CDR2 are SEHNR and FQNEAQ (reference sequence). In DNA form, the CDR3 reads TGTGCCAGCAGCCGGACAGGGGAAAGGACTGAAGCTTTCTTT. Protein: CASSRTGERTEAFF.

The rearrangement joins TRBV18 to TRBJ1-3, with TRBD1 matching over 9 bases. The CDR3 is made up of 16 amino acids. After removal of 4 bases from V and 0 bases from J, the junction contained 4 bases not matched to a gene. Germline lookup yields CDR1 KGHSH and CDR2 LQKENI. CDR3 nucleotide sequence: TGTGCCAGCTCACAGGGACAGGGCCGCTCTGGAAACACCATATATTTT. Amino acids: CASSQGQGRSGNTIYF.

J is TRBJ1-3 and V is TRBV14; D not certain. The V end was cut by 1 base, the J end by 6 bases, with 4 bases between. Germline V gene sequence: CDR1 SGHDN, CDR2 FVKESK. The CDR3 runs to 12 residues. The CDR3 nucleotides read TGTGCCAGCAGCCAAGTTGTAAACACCATATATTTT. This codes for CASSQVVNTIYF.

This chain links TRBV7-9 with TRBJ2-1, with TRBD2 matching over 7 bases. The CDR3 is made up of 15 amino acids. Per germline, CDR1 SEHNR and CDR2 FQNEAQ (reference sequence). V was clipped by 0 bases and J by 9 bases; unmatched bases: 8. The CDR3, as DNA: TGTGCCAGCAGCTTAGCTGGCGGGAGATTGCTTGAGCAGTTCTTC. Protein: CASSLAGGRLLEQFF.

The chain uses TRBV19 and TRBJ1-6; no reliable D call. Trimming took off 5 bases at V and 7 bases at J, with 6 bases between the two ends. Per germline, CDR1 LNHDA and CDR2 SQIVND (reference sequence). The CDR3 sequence is 12 residues long. The CDR3 region has the DNA TGTGCCAGTAGTGAAAGAAATTCACCCCTCCACTTT. Translation: CASSERNSPLHF.

The chain carries TRBV7-3 and TRBJ1-1; D uncertain. This CDR3 has 15 amino acids. V lost 2 bases, J lost 1 base, and 11 bases lay in between. Per the germline V gene, CDR1 is SGHTA and CDR2 is FQGTGA. The CDR3 loop reads CASSLRGKGNTEAFF. CDR3 in DNA: TGTGCCAGCAGCTTACGGGGAAAGGGGAACACTGAAGCTTTCTTT.

The chain links TRBV5-1 to TRBJ2-2; 8 bases match TRBD2. CDR3 length: 16 amino acids. V lost 2 bases, J lost 1 base, and 4 bases stayed unmatched. Germline V gives CDR1 SGHRS, CDR2 YFSETQ. CDR3 DNA: TGCGCCAGCAGCTTACTAGCGGACCTGAACACCGGGGAGCTGTTTTTT. Protein product: CASSLLADLNTGELFF.